Listed here are 22 T cell receptor beta chains from one sample, sequenced in a study of blood T cells in healthy people across ages. For the second PCR, which ran for about 6 to 11 cycles, a sample-barcoded 5' primer and a J-beta primer mix were used. TCRdb called the 5' RACE reads again in MiXCR, with one record for every CDR3 protein. Found here are some 550,000 distinct CDR3 sequences, 40% to 50% of them singletons; the top ten hold approximately 25%. Sample: blood. All receptors derive from a man of 80 years or more in good health.

This clonotype has a handful of counts. In nucleotides, the CDR3 is TGTGCCAGCAGCTTATTAGGTTTGGACAGGGGAGGGAGACACTACAATGAGCAGTTCTTC. Protein product: CASSLLGLDRGGRHYNEQFF. The chain joins TRBV11-1 to TRBJ2-1; 9 bases agree with TRBD1. The CDR3 consists of 20 residues. Per the germline V gene, CDR1 is SGHAT and CDR2 is FQDESV (reference sequence). With 2 bases clipped from V and 3 bases from J, the junction kept 17 bases outside the gene matches.

This rearrangement joins TRBV27 to TRBJ2-1; possibly TRBD1 for D (6 bases). Germline loops: CDR1 MNHEY, CDR2 SMNVEV (reference sequence). The V and J ends lost 2 bases and 10 bases respectively, with 18 bases between them. The CDR3 covers 15 residues. This chain's CDR3 is CASSLPGTPSYEQFF. In DNA, the CDR3 is TGTGCCAGCAGTTTACCCGGGACACCGTCCTACGAGCAGTTCTTC.

There are a few counts of this clonotype. The chain links TRBV7-2 to TRBJ2-7; 7 nucleotides agree with TRBD2. Trimming at V came to 3 bases and at J to 2 bases, leaving 7 bases not matched to a gene. Per the germline V gene, CDR1 is SGHTA and CDR2 is FQGNSA. The CDR3 sequence is 15 residues long. The CDR3 spells CASSLSASGPYEQYF. CDR3 DNA: TGTGCCAGCAGCTTGTCGGCTAGCGGCCCCTACGAGCAGTACTTC.

V is TRBV12-3 or TRBV12-4 and J is TRBJ2-7; possible D gene TRBD1, 6 bases. Trimming left V 5 bases short and J 6 bases short, with 14 bases between. CDR3 length: 13 residues. CDR3 region: CASSKLQGGEQYF. CDR3 nucleotide sequence: TGTGCCAGCAGTAAATTACAGGGCGGCGAGCAGTACTTC.

The rearrangement links TRBV5-1 to TRBJ2-5; the D is unclear. V gave up 0 bases and J gave up 11 bases, with 17 bases separating them. The CDR3 has 14 amino acids. Per the germline V gene, CDR1 is SGHRS and CDR2 is YFSETQ. The CDR3 DNA is TGCGCCAGCAGCTTGGGGTCTGAGAAGCATGAGCAGTACTTC. This codes for CASSLGSEKHEQYF.

This clonotype was observed a few times. The chain couples TRBV5-1 to TRBJ2-1; 11 bases match TRBD1. The germline V gene encodes CDR1 SGHRS and CDR2 YFSETQ. V dropped 4 bases and J dropped 6; count of bases not matched to a gene: 12. This CDR3 contains 17 residues. The CDR3 sequence is CASSPVILGTGGNEQFF. CDR3 nucleotides: TGCGCCAGCAGCCCGGTCATTCTCGGGACAGGGGGCAATGAGCAGTTCTTC. Full variable domain (outside the CDR3, taken from reference TRBV5-1 and TRBJ2-1): KAGVTQTPRYLIKTRGQQVTLSCSPISGHRSVSWYQQTPGQGLQFLFEYFSETQRNKGNFPGRFSGRQFSNSRSEMNVSTLELGDSALYLCASSPVILGTGGNEQFFGPGTRLTVL.

The chain employs TRBV2 and TRBJ2-1; 8 nucleotides line up with TRBD2. Trimming removed 6 bases from V and 4 bases from J; junction bases left unmatched: 11. The CDR3 spans 16 residues. Germline values: CDR1 SNHLY, CDR2 FYNNEI. For the CDR3, the DNA is TGTGCCAGCAGCGCCGGAACTAGCGGACCATACAATGAGCAGTTCTTC. Its translation: CASSAGTSGPYNEQFF.

This chain joins TRBV6-5 and TRBJ2-3; the match to TRBD2 covers 9 bases. Trimming cost V 7 bases and J 10 bases; bases outside gene matches: 15. The V gene's germline CDR1 is MNHEY and CDR2 SVGAGI. This CDR3 is built from 15 residues. The CDR3 DNA reads TGTGCCAGCACCATTCACGGACTAGCGACAGAGGCGCAGTATTTT. It specifies CASTIHGLATEAQYF.

This clonotype was seen more than once but under ten times. The rearrangement links TRBV6-2 or TRBV6-3 to TRBJ2-5; D tentatively reads TRBD1 or TRBD2 (7 bases each). Trimming took 6 bases from V and 13 from J, leaving 18 bases between them. Germline V lookup: CDR1 MNHEY, CDR2 SVGEGT. The CDR3 is 12 residues long. The CDR3 bases are TGTGCCAGCAGCCAAGGGGGGGACAGTACGTACTTC. Translated, it gives CASSQGGDSTYF.

This clonotype was picked up a small number of times. This chain links TRBV7-2 with TRBJ2-3, with 11 nucleotides matching TRBD2. There are 16 residues in the CDR3. Germline loops: CDR1 SGHTA, CDR2 FQGNSA. V shed 3 bases, J shed 2 bases, and the junction held 4 bases outside the gene matches. The CDR3 DNA follows: TGTGCCAGCAGCTTTACTAGCGGGGGACCCACAGATACGCAGTATTTT. It specifies CASSFTSGGPTDTQYF.

This clonotype has ten or more counts. J is TRBJ1-5 and V is TRBV7-2; D not certain. CDR1 is SGHTA and CDR2 is FQGNSA in the germline V gene. Trimming stripped 5 bases from V and 5 bases from J, with 7 bases between. The CDR3 runs 12 residues. CDR3 nucleotides: TGTGCCAGCAGCCGGGGAGATCAGCCCCAGCATTTT. Its protein is CASSRGDQPQHF.

The rearrangement joins TRBV24-1 to TRBJ2-3; D possibly matches TRBD1 or TRBD2 (5 bases each). The CDR3 is 13 residues long. V was pared by 8 bases and J by 1 base, with 9 bases between. Looked up from germline, CDR1 is KGHDR and CDR2 is SFDVKD. This CDR3 reads CATKRGGTDTQYF. The CDR3 bases are TGTGCCACCAAGAGGGGTGGCACAGATACGCAGTATTTT.

The CDR3 DNA is TGTGCCAGCAGCCCTACCAAAACAGGGGTGGGTAATTCACCCCTCCACTTT. It specifies CASSPTKTGVGNSPLHF. V and J are TRBV13 and TRBJ1-6, with TRBD1 matching over 7 bases. V shed 5 bases, J shed 6 bases, and the junction held 13 bases outside the gene matches. Germline V CDR1 and CDR2: PRHDT, FYEKMQ (reference sequence). The CDR3 consists of 17 residues.

The chain joins TRBV6-2 or TRBV6-3 to TRBJ2-7; a possible D gene is TRBD2 (6 bases). The germline gives CDR1 MNHEY, CDR2 SVGEGT. This CDR3 has 16 amino acids. The V end lost 3 bases, the J end lost 3 bases, and 18 bases lay between the germline ends. The DNA of the CDR3 is TGTGCCAGCAGTTATCCCCCCGGGACTTCTCTCTACGAGCAGTACTTC. Encoded protein: CASSYPPGTSLYEQYF.

Points on this clonotype: A much larger clone lies one base from this, so it may be a read error. This chain joins TRBV7-3 and TRBJ2-5, with D possibly matching TRBD1 (6 bases). The germline V and J ends were trimmed by 4 bases and 0 bases, with 6 bases remaining between them. This CDR3 region has 13 residues. Germline V gene data show CDR1 as SGHTA and CDR2 as FQGTGA. The CDR3 reads CASSWDNQETQYF. The CDR3 DNA reads as TGTGCCAGCAGCTGGGACAACCAAGAGACCCAGTACTTC. Variable domain in full (rest from reference TRBV7-3 and TRBJ2-5): GAGVSQTPSNKVTEKGKYVELRCDPISGHTALYWYRQSLGQGPEFLIYFQGTGAADDSGLPNDRFFAVRPEGSVSTLKIQRTERGDSAVYLCASSWDNQETQYFGPGTRLLVL.

This clonotype was recorded a few times. DNA of the CDR3: TGTGCCAGCAGCCCCCAGGTCCTCTATGGCTACACCTTC. Translation gives CASSPQVLYGYTF. J is TRBJ1-2 and V is TRBV9; D remains unclear. CDR1 and CDR2 from the germline V gene are SGDLS and YYNGEE. This CDR3 region has 13 residues. The V gene lost 4 bases and the J gene lost 4 bases, with 11 bases spanning the gap.

This clonotype appeared a few times. This rearrangement joins TRBV20-1 to TRBJ2-1; maybe TRBD2 (6 bases). The V end lost 5 bases, the J end lost 5 bases, and 25 bases lay between the germline ends. CDR1 and CDR2 (germline): DFQATT, SNEGSKA (reference sequence). The CDR3 is made up of 17 amino acids. Written as DNA, the CDR3 is TGCAGTGCTCGTCCGGGAGCGGGCACGAACAAAGACAATGAGCAGTTCTTC. Protein: CSARPGAGTNKDNEQFF.

V usage is TRBV29-1 and J usage is TRBJ2-3, with D maybe TRBD1 (5 bases). V lost 4 bases and J lost 2, with 13 bases in between. Germline V CDR1 and CDR2: SQVTM, ANQGSEA. The CDR3 extends over 14 amino acids. The CDR3 coding sequence is TGCAGCGTTGGGGGCAGGGAAACCACAGATACGCAGTATTTT. Encoded protein: CSVGGRETTDTQYF.

This clonotype was observed a few times. DNA for the CDR3: TGCGCCAGCAGCTTCGGGTCCCTTGCAGATACGCAGTATTTT. It is translated as CASSFGSLADTQYF. The chain has TRBV4-3 and TRBJ2-3; no definite D call. Germline lookup yields CDR1 LGHNA and CDR2 YSLEER. V lost 5 bases, J lost 4 bases, and 13 bases lay in between. The CDR3 runs 14 residues.

About this clonotype: Germline and junction disagree at one end, which may indicate a read error. The V and J genes are TRBV29-1 and TRBJ2-5; TRBD1 might be the D (6 bases). There are 15 residues in the CDR3. Germline V lookup: CDR1 SQVTM, CDR2 ANQGSEA. The CDR3 region has the DNA TGCAGCGTTGAGCACGGTCCAGGACAGCAAGGGACCCAGTACTTC. This codes for CSVEHGPGQQGTQYF.

CDR3 nucleotide sequence: TGCGCCAGCAGCCCGGGACAGGGGAAGGGCAATCAGCCCCAGCATTTT. It codes for CASSPGQGKGNQPQHF. V usage is TRBV5-1 and J usage is TRBJ1-5; 10 positions match TRBD1. CDR1 and CDR2 (germline): SGHRS, YFSETQ. J lost 2 bases, V lost 4 bases, and 6 bases had no gene match. The CDR3 has 16 amino acids.

This clonotype was seen more than once but under ten times. This CDR3 reads CASSQSVNIGSPLHF. The CDR3 DNA is TGTGCCAGCAGCCAATCGGTGAATATCGGCTCACCCCTCCACTTT. The gene calls are TRBV16 and TRBJ1-6; the D is unclear. This CDR3 contains 15 residues. Germline V gene data show CDR1 as KGHSY and CDR2 as FQNENV. V lost 0 bases to trimming and J lost 10 bases, with 13 bases between them.